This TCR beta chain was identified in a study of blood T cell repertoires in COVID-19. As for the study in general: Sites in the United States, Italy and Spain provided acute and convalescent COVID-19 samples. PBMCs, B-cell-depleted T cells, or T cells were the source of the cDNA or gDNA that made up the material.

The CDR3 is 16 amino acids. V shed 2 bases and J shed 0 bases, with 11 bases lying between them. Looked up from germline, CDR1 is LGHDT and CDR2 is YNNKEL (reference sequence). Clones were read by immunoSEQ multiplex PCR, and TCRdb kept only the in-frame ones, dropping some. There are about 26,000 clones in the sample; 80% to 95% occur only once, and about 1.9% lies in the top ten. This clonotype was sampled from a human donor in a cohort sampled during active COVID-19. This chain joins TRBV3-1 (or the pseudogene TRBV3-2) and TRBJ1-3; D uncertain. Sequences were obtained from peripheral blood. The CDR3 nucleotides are TGTGCCAGCAGCCAAAGGCCAGGAACCTCTGGAAACACCATATATTTT. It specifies CASSQRPGTSGNTIYF.